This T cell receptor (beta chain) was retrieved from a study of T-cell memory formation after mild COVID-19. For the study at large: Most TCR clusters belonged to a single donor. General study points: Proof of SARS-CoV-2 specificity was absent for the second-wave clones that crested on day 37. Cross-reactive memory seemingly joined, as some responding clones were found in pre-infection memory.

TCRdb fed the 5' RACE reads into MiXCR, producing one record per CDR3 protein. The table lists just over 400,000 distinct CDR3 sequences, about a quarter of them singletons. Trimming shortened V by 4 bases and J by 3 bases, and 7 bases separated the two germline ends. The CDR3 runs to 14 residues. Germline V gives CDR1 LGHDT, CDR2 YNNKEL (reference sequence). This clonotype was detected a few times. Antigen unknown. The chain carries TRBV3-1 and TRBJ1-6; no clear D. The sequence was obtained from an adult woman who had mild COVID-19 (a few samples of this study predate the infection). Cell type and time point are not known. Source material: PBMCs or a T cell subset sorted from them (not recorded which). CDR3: CASSLSRYNSPLHF. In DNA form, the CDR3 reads TGTGCCAGCAGCCTCTCCCGCTATAATTCACCCCTCCACTTT.